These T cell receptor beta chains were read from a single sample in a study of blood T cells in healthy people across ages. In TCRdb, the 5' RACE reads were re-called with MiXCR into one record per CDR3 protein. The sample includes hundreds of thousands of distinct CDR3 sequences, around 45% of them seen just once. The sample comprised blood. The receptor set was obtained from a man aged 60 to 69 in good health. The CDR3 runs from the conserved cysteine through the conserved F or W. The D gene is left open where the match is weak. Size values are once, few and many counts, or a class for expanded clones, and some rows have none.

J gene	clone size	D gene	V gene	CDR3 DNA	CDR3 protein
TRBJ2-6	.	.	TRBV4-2	TGTGCCAGCAGCCAAGATTCGGGAACTGGGGCCAACGTCCTGACTTTC	CASSQDSGTGANVLTF
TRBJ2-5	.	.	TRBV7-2	TGTGCCAGCAGCACCCTTACCGGGGTGGGAGAGACCCAGTACTTC	CASSTLTGVGETQYF
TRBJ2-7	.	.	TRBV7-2	TGTGCCAGCAGCACCGACAGGAGCTACGAGCAGTACTTC	CASSTDRSYEQYF
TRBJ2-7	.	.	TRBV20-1	TGCAGTGCTAGTGGAGGGTCTCCAGGGCGTGAGCGAGACGAGCAGTACTTC	CSASGGSPGRERDEQYF
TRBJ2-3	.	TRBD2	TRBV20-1	TGCAGTGCACCTATTGTTCGACTAGCGGGGGGACAAATCACAGATACGCAGTATTTT	CSAPIVRLAGGQITDTQYF
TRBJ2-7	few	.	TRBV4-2	TGTGCCAGCAGCCGAGATCAGGGGACCTATAAGGAGCAGTACTTC	CASSRDQGTYKEQYF
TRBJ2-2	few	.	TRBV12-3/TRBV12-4	TGTGCCAGCAAACCTACGAACACCGGGGAGCTGTTTTTT	CASKPTNTGELFF
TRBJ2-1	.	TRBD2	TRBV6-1	TGTGCCAGCAAGAACCGGGACTACCCCTACAATGAGCAGTTCTTC	CASKNRDYPYNEQFF
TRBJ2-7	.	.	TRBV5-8	TGTGCCAGCAGCTTCTCCGAACAGGACCCTTCGTATGAGCAGTACTTC	CASSFSEQDPSYEQYF
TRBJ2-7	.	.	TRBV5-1	TGCGCCAGCAGCTTGGACATTACAAGCTACGAGCAGTACTTC	CASSLDITSYEQYF
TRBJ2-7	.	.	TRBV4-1	TGCGCCAGCAGCCAAGAGTACCGGGCCCCCTACGAGCAGTACTTC	CASSQEYRAPYEQYF
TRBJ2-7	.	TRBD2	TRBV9	TGTGCCAGCGCCCCCGGGGGGGGTACCTACGAGCAGTACTTC	CASAPGGGTYEQYF
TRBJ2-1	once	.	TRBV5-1	TGCGCCAGCAGCTCAGGGGATTTAGTTATCAATGAGCAGTTCTTC	CASSSGDLVINEQFF
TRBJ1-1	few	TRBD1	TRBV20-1	TGCAGTGCTAGGAAGGGGACAGGGGGGTTGAACACTGAAGCTTTCTTT	CSARKGTGGLNTEAFF
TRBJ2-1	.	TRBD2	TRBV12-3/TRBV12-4	TGTACCAGCAGTGGAGCGGGGGTGCTTTTCAATGAGCAGTTCTTC	CTSSGAGVLFNEQFF
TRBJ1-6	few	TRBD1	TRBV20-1	TGCAGTGCGAGGAGACAGGGTCTTAATTCACCCCTCCACTTT	CSARRQGLNSPLHF
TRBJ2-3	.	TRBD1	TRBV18	TGTGCCAGCTCCAACGACAGGGGGGCAGATACGCAGTATTTT	CASSNDRGADTQYF
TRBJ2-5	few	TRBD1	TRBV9	TGTGCCAGCAGCGCCGGACAGGGGGCGCGTGGGACCCAGTACTTC	CASSAGQGARGTQYF
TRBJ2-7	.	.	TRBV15	TGTGCCACCAGCCCGGGGTCCCAGGTCGCCTACGAGCAGTACTTC	CATSPGSQVAYEQYF
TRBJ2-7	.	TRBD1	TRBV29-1	TGCAGCGTGGCGACAGGGGAGTATTACGAGCAGTACTTC	CSVATGEYYEQYF
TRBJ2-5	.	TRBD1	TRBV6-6	TGTGCCAGCAGTCACGGGGACAGGTGGTACTTC	CASSHGDRWYF
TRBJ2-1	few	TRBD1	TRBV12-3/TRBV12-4	TGTGCCAGCAGTTTAGAATATTCCGGGACAGGGGGCAATGAGCAGTTCTTC	CASSLEYSGTGGNEQFF
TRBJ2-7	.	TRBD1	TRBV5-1	TGCGCCAGCAGCTTCGACAGGGGTCCCCTATACGAGCAGTACTTC	CASSFDRGPLYEQYF
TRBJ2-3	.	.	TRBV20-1	TGCAGTGCTGTCCAGGGTTTCGGCACAGATACGCAGTATTTT	CSAVQGFGTDTQYF
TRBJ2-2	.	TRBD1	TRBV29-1	TGCAGCGCCCTCTTAGGGGGCACCGCCGGGGAGCTGTTTTTT	CSALLGGTAGELFF
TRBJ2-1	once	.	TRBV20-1	TGCAGTGCTAGCGGGCGGAATAACAATGAGCAGTTCTTC	CSASGRNNNEQFF
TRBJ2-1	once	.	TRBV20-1	TGCAGTGCTAGAGACGACCTAGGGGAGTCCTACAATGAGCAGTTCTTC	CSARDDLGESYNEQFF
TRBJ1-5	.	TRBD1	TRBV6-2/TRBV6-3	TGTGCCAGCAGTCCCTGGACAGGTTATCATGGCAATCAGCCCCAGCATTTT	CASSPWTGYHGNQPQHF
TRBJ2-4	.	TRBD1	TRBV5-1	TGCGCCAGCAGCTTGTCGCTTAGCTCAGGGGGCAAAAACATTCAGTACTTC	CASSLSLSSGGKNIQYF
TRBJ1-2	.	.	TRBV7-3	TGTGCCGGCAGCTTAACGTCGACATCCTATGGCTACACCTTC	CAGSLTSTSYGYTF
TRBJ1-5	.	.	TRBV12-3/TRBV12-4	TGTGCCAGCAGTTTAGCGCCCCATCAGCCCCAGCATTTT	CASSLAPHQPQHF
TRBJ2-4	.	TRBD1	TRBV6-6	TGTGCCAGCAGCCCCGGGACAGGGGCCAAAAACATTCAGTACTTC	CASSPGTGAKNIQYF
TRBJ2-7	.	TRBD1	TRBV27	TGTGCCAGCAGTCCGTTTGGACAGGGCTACGAGCAGTACTTC	CASSPFGQGYEQYF
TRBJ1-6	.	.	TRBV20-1	TGCAGTGCTCAACCCCGAGGGAGGGCCACATCACCCCTCCACTTT	CSAQPRGRATSPLHF
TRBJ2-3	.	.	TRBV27	TGTGCCAGCAGTTTAGCAGGGGTTCACGGTTCGGCAGATACGCAGTATTTT	CASSLAGVHGSADTQYF